This passage covers 10 T cell receptor beta chains from one sample sequenced in a study of beta chain features in type 1 diabetes (dated by TCRdb to between 2018 and 2020). Which antigens these TCRs recognize remains unknown. Results the study describes overall, beyond this receptor: A moderate but significant shortening of TCRB CDR3 length was observed in type 1 diabetes patients in all four CD4+ subsets.

The library was built by means of the immunoSEQ multiplex PCR assay. All of the isolated RNA was reverse transcribed with the High Capacity cDNA Reverse Transcription Kit, so expressed TCRB transcripts were sequenced. Imported from immuneACCESS, the table was reduced by TCRdb to in-frame sequences with V and J called. These copies leave out some clones; in studies compared against another copy, an unresolved V gene accounts for under half, and the cause of the remainder is not known. This sample comprises fewer than 25,000 clones, about two thirds of them detected only once. The ten largest clones represent 4% to 4.5% of the sample. Sequencing was performed on Tregs from blood. In light of the paper, this sample's cell subset or site label describes: regulatory CD4+ T cells. These receptors were collected from a man in his late teens or twenties with type 1 diabetes.

This chain links TRBV7-9 with TRBJ1-2; TRBD1 matches at 10 bases. In germline, CDR1 is SEHNR, CDR2 FQNEAQ (reference sequence). With V trimmed by 5 bases and J by 7 bases, 10 bases remained unmatched. The CDR3 spans 15 residues. The CDR3 here is CASSRPGGQGSGYTF. The DNA of the CDR3 is TGTGCCAGCAGCCGACCCGGGGGACAGGGGTCTGGCTACACCTTC.

The chain employs TRBV10-3 and TRBJ1-5, with D unresolved. The CDR3 consists of 14 residues. With 2 bases removed from V and 5 bases from J, the gap between germline ends came to 10 bases. Germline V lookup: CDR1 ENHRY, CDR2 SYGVKD. CDR3 residues: CAISELSPDQPQHF. CDR3 nucleotides: TGTGCCATCAGTGAGCTCTCTCCCGATCAGCCCCAGCATTTT.

The chain recombines TRBV7-9 with TRBJ2-7, with 8 bases aligning to TRBD1. Germline-derived CDR1 and CDR2 are SEHNR and FQNEAQ (reference sequence). Trimming cost V 4 bases and J 4 bases; bases outside gene matches: 9. The CDR3 runs 15 residues. The CDR3 sequence is CASSYRDRPHYEQYF. The CDR3 nucleotides are TGTGCCAGCAGCTACCGGGACAGGCCTCATTACGAGCAGTACTTC.

The V and J genes are TRBV6-5 and TRBJ1-4; 7 bases are shared with TRBD1. The V gene end was trimmed by 3 bases and the J gene end by 7 bases; junction bases not matched to a gene: 11. The CDR3 is 16 amino acids. Per germline, CDR1 MNHEY and CDR2 SVGAGI. The CDR3 region is CASSYAPTGLAEKLFF. The DNA for the CDR3 is TGTGCCAGCAGTTATGCCCCGACAGGGTTAGCTGAAAAACTGTTTTTT.

V is TRBV20-1 and J is TRBJ2-1; tentative D call: TRBD2 (5 bases). The ends were cut back, 6 bases at V and 8 bases at J, with 11 bases in the middle. Germline assignment: CDR1 DFQATT and CDR2 SNEGSKA (reference sequence). The CDR3 consists of 11 residues. The CDR3 nucleotides read TGCAGTGCGAGACTAAGCCATGAGCAGTTCTTC. The encoded protein is CSARLSHEQFF.

V usage is TRBV7-2 and J usage is TRBJ2-3; 8 nucleotides agree with TRBD1. Germline assignment: CDR1 SGHTA and CDR2 FQGNSA. The CDR3 contains 13 residues. V shed 4 bases, J shed 8 bases, and the junction held 5 bases outside the gene matches. As DNA, the CDR3 is TGTGCCAGCAGCTCGGGACAGGCGGGTACGCAGTATTTT. Encoded protein: CASSSGQAGTQYF.

This clone has a single count. This rearrangement joins TRBV23-1 to TRBJ1-5; maybe TRBD1 (6 bases). TRBV23-1 is flagged as an ORF with uncertain function. The CDR3 runs to 15 residues. Trimming removed 8 bases from V and 5 bases from J, with 19 bases in between. CDR3 region: CASGLLQGMDQPQHF. The CDR3 nucleotides read TGCGCCAGCGGACTCTTACAGGGCATGGATCAGCCCCAGCATTTT.

This clone was picked up a small number of times. V gene TRBV5-1 combines with J gene TRBJ2-2; no reliable D call. V lost 0 bases to trimming and J lost 8 bases, with 2 bases between them. From germline, CDR1 is SGHRS and CDR2 YFSETQ. This CDR3 comprises 11 residues. The CDR3 sequence is CASSLAGELFF. As DNA, the CDR3 is TGCGCCAGCAGCTTGGCTGGGGAGCTGTTTTTT.

The chain has TRBV7-9 and TRBJ2-7, with 7 bases lining up with TRBD1. There are 13 residues in the CDR3. The ends lost 5 bases at V and 13 bases at J; junction bases unmatched: 14. Per the germline V gene, CDR1 is SEHNR and CDR2 is FQNEAQ (reference sequence). The CDR3 DNA reads TGTGCCAGCAGCCCGCCATCGACAGGGCGAGTTTACTTC. Amino acids: CASSPPSTGRVYF.

Sample share makes this clone medium-sized (0.01 to 0.1%). V gene TRBV5-1 combines with J gene TRBJ2-1, with D uncertain. The CDR3 consists of 13 residues. V was trimmed by 4 bases and J by 8 bases, leaving 13 bases between them. Germline CDR1 SGHRS, CDR2 YFSETQ. Here the CDR3 reads CASSATPWYEQFF. The CDR3 DNA reads TGCGCCAGCAGCGCGACTCCTTGGTATGAGCAGTTCTTC.